This note documents a single TCR beta chain sequence. The CDR3 sequence is 15 residues long. With 3 bases clipped from V and 4 bases from J, the junction kept 6 bases outside the gene matches. Germline CDR1 reads KGHDR; CDR2 reads SFDVKD. Original processing methods: Estimation of nucleated cell counts was performed using reference gene primer amplification. TCRdb's copy holds only in-frame clones and misses some; the assay was immunoSEQ multiplex PCR. Clonal size and the V and J genes are those of that table, whereas D and trimming came from the DNA. The sample holds 55,000 to 80,000 clones; approximately 88% are singletons and the top ten take roughly 30%. The data derive from a study of blood T cell repertoires in COVID-19. Study information: Sites in the United States, Italy and Spain provided acute and convalescent COVID-19 samples.

This chain connects TRBV24-1 to TRBJ2-7; 9 bases line up with TRBD1. The specimen sequenced was peripheral blood. This TCR came from a man between 50 and 59 years old with acute or convalescent COVID-19. CDR3 sequence reads: CATSDPQGAWYEQYF. The DNA of the CDR3 is TGTGCCACCAGTGATCCACAGGGGGCTTGGTACGAGCAGTACTTC.